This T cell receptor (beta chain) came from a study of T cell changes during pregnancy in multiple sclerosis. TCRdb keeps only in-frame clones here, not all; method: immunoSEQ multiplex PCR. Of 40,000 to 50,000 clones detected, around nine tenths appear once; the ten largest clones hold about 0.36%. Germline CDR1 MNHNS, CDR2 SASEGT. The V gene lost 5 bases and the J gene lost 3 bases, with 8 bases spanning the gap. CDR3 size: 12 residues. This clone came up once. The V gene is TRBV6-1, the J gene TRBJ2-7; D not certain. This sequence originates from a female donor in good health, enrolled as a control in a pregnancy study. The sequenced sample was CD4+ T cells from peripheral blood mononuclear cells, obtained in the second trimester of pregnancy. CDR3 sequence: CASSLEIYEQYF. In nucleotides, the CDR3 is TGTGCCAGCAGTCTTGAGATCTACGAGCAGTACTTC.